A single sample is the source of the 23 T cell receptor beta chains below, sequenced in a study of CD8 T cells in ankylosing spondylitis listed by TCRdb under 2017. Overall study outcomes, separate from this receptor: Blood from ankylosing spondylitis patients appeared to be characterized by a TCR beta motif made up of under 10 highly homologous amino acid variants.

Library preparation used 5' RACE. The data were produced on an Illumina HiSeq 2500. Through fastp at Q25 and MiXCR, TCRdb rebuilt clones from the public reads, retaining in-frame beta chains. Rows matching on CDR3 protein sequence are summarized as one entry with the most common DNA and genes. Present in this sample are around 480,000 distinct CDR3 sequences, about 15% of which were seen just once. The top ten hold approximately 0.93% of the sample. No cognate antigen is known for these TCRs. Sequencing used blood, either unsorted or a sorted T cell fraction (not recorded which). These TCRs come from a male donor with ankylosing spondylitis.

This clonotype showed up many times. This chain connects TRBV12-3 or TRBV12-4 to TRBJ1-5; D unresolved. This CDR3 has 17 amino acids. The V end lost 5 bases, the J end lost 4 bases, and 21 bases lay between the germline ends. Here the CDR3 reads CASSPKRASLSNQPQHF. As DNA, the CDR3 is TGTGCCAGCAGTCCAAAAAGGGCTTCCCTCTCAAATCAGCCCCAGCATTTT.

The chain employs TRBV6-2 or TRBV6-3 and TRBJ2-1; perhaps TRBD1 as D (6 bases). Germline-derived CDR1 and CDR2 are MNHEY and SVGEGT. Trimming removed 6 bases at V and 3 bases at J, with 15 bases between. There are 15 residues in the CDR3. Here the CDR3 DNA reads TGTGCCAGCAGCTACACAGGGCTTAGCTACAATGAGCAGTTCTTC. It codes for CASSYTGLSYNEQFF.

The rearrangement links TRBV6-5 to TRBJ2-1; D call uncertain. The CDR3 runs to 12 residues. Germline-derived CDR1 and CDR2 are MNHEY and SVGAGI. V was pared by 8 bases and J by 6 bases, with 11 bases between. CDR3 in amino acids: CASLSPTNEQFF. The DNA for the CDR3 is TGTGCCAGCCTAAGCCCGACCAATGAGCAGTTCTTC.

Note on this clonotype: A read error is possible here, since a much larger clone lies one base away. The CDR3 spells CASSFYRSSYNEQIF. The CDR3 DNA reads TGTGCCAGCAGTTTTTACAGGAGCTCCTACAATGAGCAGATCTTC. V usage is TRBV12-3 or TRBV12-4 and J usage is TRBJ2-1; maybe TRBD1 (5 bases). The CDR3 spans 15 residues.

The count of this clonotype is one. The chain is built from TRBV6-1 and TRBJ2-7; the D gene is possibly TRBD1 (5 bases). The germline V gene encodes CDR1 MNHNS and CDR2 SASEGT. This CDR3 is 14 amino acids long. The germline V and J ends were trimmed by 6 bases and 3 bases, with 15 bases remaining between them. CDR3 residues: CASSPQGLGYEQYF. In nucleotides, the CDR3 is TGTGCCAGCAGCCCCCAGGGTTTGGGCTACGAGCAGTACTTC.

The chain has TRBV6-1 and TRBJ1-1; TRBD1 matches at 8 bases. After removal of 3 bases from V and 5 bases from J, the junction contained 14 bases not matched to a gene. The CDR3 sequence is 17 residues long. CDR1 and CDR2 from the germline V gene are MNHNS and SASEGT. This chain's CDR3 is CASSEAGGDPRKTEAFF. CDR3 nucleotide sequence: TGTGCCAGCAGTGAGGCAGGGGGCGACCCCCGGAAGACTGAAGCTTTCTTT.

This clonotype has ten or more counts. This chain links TRBV28 with TRBJ2-3; D perhaps matches TRBD2 (6 bases). V dropped 6 bases and J dropped 2 bases, with 24 bases sitting between them. The germline V gene has CDR1 MDHEN and CDR2 SYDVKM. The CDR3 contains 18 residues. This CDR3 is CASSTSLSVAGNTDTQYF. DNA for the CDR3: TGTGCCAGCAGCACCTCCCTCTCGGTTGCGGGAAACACAGATACGCAGTATTTT.

At least ten counts were recorded for this clonotype. The chain employs TRBV12-3 or TRBV12-4 and TRBJ2-1; 9 bases fit TRBD1. The V and J ends lost 6 bases and 8 bases, in that order; junction bases with no gene match: 8. This CDR3 is built from 14 residues. In DNA, the CDR3 is TGTGCCAGCAGGTTACAGGGGGCGGTGTATGAGCAGTTCTTC. Protein sequence: CASRLQGAVYEQFF.

The rearrangement joins TRBV2 to TRBJ2-3; TRBD1 matches at 8 bases. Trimming removed 5 bases from V and 2 bases from J; junction bases left unmatched: 3. The CDR3 runs to 14 residues. CDR1 is SNHLY, CDR2 FYNNEI, per germline. The CDR3 nucleotides read TGTGCCAGCAGTCCGGGACAGGTCACAGATACGCAGTATTTT. Its protein product is CASSPGQVTDTQYF.

The chain has TRBV20-1 and TRBJ2-2; 9 positions match TRBD2. CDR3 length equals 17 residues. Trimming at V came to 2 bases and at J to 0 bases, leaving 7 bases not matched to a gene. CDR1 is DFQATT and CDR2 is SNEGSKA in the germline V gene (reference sequence). The CDR3 region is CSARNTAGGSNTGELFF. For the CDR3, the DNA is TGCAGTGCTAGAAACACCGCGGGAGGGTCGAACACCGGGGAGCTGTTTTTT.

This clonotype appeared a few times. J is TRBJ1-1 and V is TRBV11-2, with a tentative D call TRBD1 (5 bases). The CDR3 extends over 15 amino acids. V dropped 2 bases and J dropped 0 bases, with 10 bases sitting between them. CDR1 is SGHAT, CDR2 FQNNGV, per germline. The CDR3 coding sequence is TGTGCCAGCAGCTTAAGACAGAGCATGAACACTGAAGCTTTCTTT. Translating gives CASSLRQSMNTEAFF.

The rearrangement links TRBV20-1 to TRBJ2-3, with 8 bases identical to TRBD1. V trimming: 1 base; J trimming: 6 bases; junction bases outside the gene matches: 9. CDR1 and CDR2 from the germline V gene are DFQATT and SNEGSKA (reference sequence). The CDR3 has 15 amino acids. This chain's CDR3 is CSARVSGGGLDTQYF. In DNA, the CDR3 is TGCAGTGCTAGAGTCTCAGGGGGCGGATTGGATACGCAGTATTTT.

This chain uses TRBV10-3 with TRBJ2-1; 7 bases are a match to TRBD1. With V trimmed by 3 bases and J by 4 bases, 3 bases remained unmatched. This CDR3 is 14 amino acids long. CDR1 ENHRY and CDR2 SYGVKD come from the germline V gene. CDR3 sequence (DNA): TGTGCCATCAGTGAACGGGGACAGTACAATGAGCAGTTCTTC. It yields the protein CAISERGQYNEQFF.

This clonotype was recorded many times. The chain couples TRBV20-1 to TRBJ1-4, with D possibly matching TRBD1 (6 bases). The V gene lost 5 bases and the J gene lost 0 bases, with 10 bases spanning the gap. CDR1 and CDR2 (germline): DFQATT, SNEGSKA (reference sequence). This CDR3 contains 14 residues. CDR3 DNA: TGCAGTGCTGGTACAGGGTCAACTAATGAAAAACTGTTTTTT. The encoded protein is CSAGTGSTNEKLFF.

The V and J genes are TRBV2 and TRBJ2-6, with D perhaps matching TRBD1 (5 bases). This CDR3 has 17 residues. Germline values: CDR1 SNHLY, CDR2 FYNNEI. V shed 7 bases and J shed 0 bases, with 16 bases lying between them. Here the CDR3 DNA reads TGTGCCAGCACTGGTGGCAGGGCTGGCTCTGGGGCCAACGTCCTGACTTTC. Its translation is CASTGGRAGSGANVLTF.

This chain joins TRBV25-1 and TRBJ2-2, with 11 positions matching TRBD1. V gave up 6 bases and J gave up 6 bases; unmatched junction bases: 6. The CDR3 is made up of 15 amino acids. Per the germline V gene, CDR1 is MGHDK and CDR2 is SYGVNS. The DNA of the CDR3 is TGTGCCAGCAGGGAGGACAGGGGGCATGCCGGGGAGCTGTTTTTT. Its translation is CASREDRGHAGELFF.

The J gene is TRBJ2-2, the V gene TRBV2, with D possibly being TRBD2 (7 bases). The CDR3 contains 14 residues. V dropped 8 bases and J dropped 6 bases, with 16 bases sitting between them. Germline values: CDR1 SNHLY, CDR2 FYNNEI. The DNA for the CDR3 is TGTGCCAGCCACTTTGGGGGGGCATCCGGGGAGCTGTTTTTT. This sequence encodes CASHFGGASGELFF.

The chain couples TRBV7-9 to TRBJ2-1, with 8 positions matching TRBD2. Unmatched junction bases numbered 7, after V lost 5 bases and J lost 4 bases. CDR1 is SEHNR, CDR2 FQNEAQ, per germline (reference sequence). This CDR3 region has 15 residues. The CDR3 here is CASSPSGSIYNEQFF. For the CDR3, the DNA is TGTGCCAGCAGCCCCAGCGGGAGTATTTACAATGAGCAGTTCTTC.

J is TRBJ1-1 and V is TRBV4-1, with 7 nucleotides matching TRBD1. Trimming removed 3 bases from V and 7 bases from J; junction bases left unmatched: 17. Germline V gene sequence: CDR1 MGHRA, CDR2 YSYEKL. There are 17 residues in the CDR3. This chain's CDR3 is CASSHATTSLRDSEAFF. The CDR3 DNA reads as TGCGCCAGCAGCCACGCGACCACAAGCCTCCGGGACAGTGAAGCTTTCTTT.

In this sample, this clonotype turned up a few times. J is TRBJ1-1 and V is TRBV6-5; the D gene is possibly TRBD1 (5 bases). Germline CDR1 and CDR2: MNHEY and SVGAGI. With 4 bases removed from V and 5 bases from J, the gap between germline ends came to 17 bases. The CDR3 covers 15 residues. Here the CDR3 reads CASSWARAGTTEAFF. As DNA, the CDR3 is TGTGCCAGCAGTTGGGCCCGGGCAGGGACGACTGAAGCTTTCTTT.

This clonotype was counted between two and nine times. CDR3 region: CASSQTSGLYNEQFF. DNA of the CDR3: TGTGCCAGCAGCCAGACTAGCGGGCTGTACAATGAGCAGTTCTTC. The chain combines TRBV7-2 with TRBJ2-1; 10 positions agree with TRBD2. Trimming cost V 5 bases and J 4 bases; bases outside gene matches: 5. This CDR3 contains 15 residues. Germline CDR1 reads SGHTA; CDR2 reads FQGNSA.

The CDR3 sequence: CASSQVEGQGDYGYTF. For the CDR3, the DNA is TGCGCCAGCAGCCAAGTGGAGGGGCAGGGCGACTATGGCTACACCTTC. This chain links TRBV4-1 with TRBJ1-2, with a possible D match to TRBD1 (5 bases). The CDR3 is 16 residues long. Trimming stripped 1 base from V and 3 bases from J, with 15 bases between. Germline CDR1 MGHRA, CDR2 YSYEKL.

The rearrangement joins TRBV12-3 or TRBV12-4 to TRBJ2-7; 9 bases align to TRBD2. The CDR3 spans 17 residues. The trim removed 6 bases at V and 0 bases at J, leaving 12 bases unmatched. The CDR3 nucleotides are TGTGCCAGCAGCCGGACTAGCGTTTGGGGGCCCTCCTACGAGCAGTACTTC. It specifies CASSRTSVWGPSYEQYF.